The next 8 T cell receptor beta chains were all read from a single sample in a study of PD-1 blockade in classical Hodgkin lymphoma. The table came from immunoSEQ multiplex PCR; TCRdb's copy has only in-frame clones and leaves some out. The table lists tens of thousands of clones, approximately 70% of them singletons. Every one of the patients relapsed after autologous stem cell transplantation (brentuximab vedotin exposure was variable). Sample: peripheral blood mononuclear cells (PBMCs), taken before the second cycle of nivolumab. These receptors were taken from a human donor with classical Hodgkin lymphoma.

In this sample, this clone turned up a few times. This rearrangement joins TRBV5-1 to TRBJ2-5; the match to TRBD2 covers 14 bases. The CDR3 covers 15 residues. From germline, CDR1 is SGHRS and CDR2 YFSETQ. Germline trimming cut 4 bases from V and 2 bases from J; bases unmatched to any gene: 1. The CDR3 sequence: CASSRLAGGQETQYF. The CDR3 region has the DNA TGCGCCAGCAGCCGACTAGCGGGGGGGCAAGAGACCCAGTACTTC.

The CDR3 bases are TGCAGTACGGGACAGGGAGCAGAGACCCAGTACTTC. Residues: CSTGQGAETQYF. The chain links TRBV29-1 to TRBJ2-5; TRBD1 aligns across 9 bases. CDR1 and CDR2 (germline): SQVTM, ANQGSEA. The CDR3 has 12 amino acids. Combining the CDR3 with reference TRBV29-1 and TRBJ2-5 gives the whole variable domain SAVISQKPSRDICQRGTSLTIQCQVDSQVTMMFWYRQQPGQSLTLIATANQGSEATYESGFVIDKFPISRPNLTFSTLTVSNMSPEDSSIYLCSTGQGAETQYFGPGTRLLVL.

The V and J genes are TRBV10-3 and TRBJ2-3; no firm D call. The CDR3 consists of 13 residues. V was cut by 6 bases and J by 6 bases, with 13 bases left in between. Germline V gene lookup returns CDR1 ENHRY and CDR2 SYGVKD. CDR3 amino acids: CAIRNQESDTQYF. As DNA, the CDR3 is TGTGCCATCAGAAACCAGGAGTCTGATACGCAGTATTTT.

This chain joins TRBV5-4 and TRBJ2-3; D gene unclear. Deletions cut 2 bases from V and 3 bases from J, with 7 bases between. The length of the CDR3 is 13 residues. Germline V gives CDR1 SGHNT, CDR2 YYREEE (reference sequence). CDR3 protein: CASSFVGTDTQYF. CDR3 sequence (DNA): TGTGCCAGCAGCTTTGTAGGTACAGATACGCAGTATTTT.

The rearrangement links TRBV18 to TRBJ2-6; no firm D call. V lost 2 bases and J 1 base, leaving 12 bases between the germline ends. Germline assignment: CDR1 KGHSH and CDR2 LQKENI. This CDR3 region has 17 residues. The CDR3 here is CASSPTLQISGANVLTF. The CDR3 region has the DNA TGTGCCAGCTCACCAACCCTCCAGATATCTGGGGCCAACGTCCTGACTTTC.

This chain joins TRBV30 and TRBJ1-2; weak D call: TRBD1 (5 bases). From germline, CDR1 is GTSNPN and CDR2 SVGIG (reference sequence). The CDR3 is made up of 13 amino acids. The V end was cut by 2 bases, the J end by 12 bases, with 19 bases between. The CDR3 DNA reads as TGTGCCTGGAGTTTCTCGACGTGGGGCCTCCACACCTTC. Residues: CAWSFSTWGLHTF.

The V gene is TRBV5-6, the J gene TRBJ2-7, with a possible D match to TRBD2 (5 bases). The CDR3 loop spans 12 amino acids. From germline, CDR1 is SGHDT and CDR2 YYEEEE. Trimming removed 4 bases at V and 5 bases at J, with 10 bases between. The CDR3 nucleotides are TGTGCCAGCAGCACTACTAGTGACGAGCAGTACTTC. Translated: CASSTTSDEQYF.

The chain recombines TRBV28 with TRBJ1-1; D gene unclear. Germline V gene lookup returns CDR1 MDHEN and CDR2 SYDVKM. This CDR3 has 10 amino acids. The V and J ends lost 8 bases and 11 bases respectively, with 12 bases between them. CDR3 DNA: TGTGCCAGCCAGGCGGGGAGGGCTTTCTTT. Translating gives CASQAGRAFF.